These T cell receptor beta chains were read from a single sample in a study of cytomegalovirus exposure and HLA in healthy donors. Generated by immunoSEQ multiplex PCR, the TCRdb table keeps only in-frame clones and is missing some. The sample includes some 200,000 clones, around four fifths seen only once; the top ten take approximately 6.5%. The sample was PBMCs. The receptors were sampled from a woman aged 45 to 65 in good health and CMV-seropositive. The CDR3 runs from the conserved cysteine through the conserved F or W. A D gene is named only where the DNA matches it firmly. Size is stated for part of the rows, as once, few or many counts, or as a class when the clone is expanded.

>TRBD1|TRBV30|NA|TRBJ1-2
TGTGCCTGGACTGTAGACAGGGGGCATGGCTACACCTTC
CAWTVDRGHGYTF
>TRBD1|TRBV6-1|NA|TRBJ1-4
TGTGCCAGCAGTGAAAGGATGGGGTGGGGACAGGTAGAAAAACTGTTTTTT
CASSERMGWGQVEKLFF
>NA|TRBV20-1|once|TRBJ2-2
TGCAGTGCTACTTTCTACGGGGAGCTGTTTTTT
CSATFYGELFF
>TRBD1|TRBV4-2|once|TRBJ1-2
TGTGCCAGCAGCCAAGGACAGGGGTCCGATAACTATGGCTACACCTTC
CASSQGQGSDNYGYTF
>TRBD2|TRBV27|NA|TRBJ2-5
TGTGCCAGCAGTTCACGGGGGGGCCCCTTCAGAGAGACCCAGTACTTC
CASSSRGGPFRETQYF
>TRBD1|TRBV5-1|NA|TRBJ2-3
TGCGCCAGCAGCTTGGCCGGGACAGGGCACCTCCTCACAGATACGCAGTATTTT
CASSLAGTGHLLTDTQYF
>TRBD2|TRBV5-6|few|TRBJ2-4
TGTGCCAGCAGCTCACTAGCGGGGGGCCTAGCCAAAAACATTCAGTACTTC
CASSSLAGGLAKNIQYF
>TRBD1|TRBV11-2|NA|TRBJ2-5
TGTGCCAGCAGCTCCTCCAGGGGGAAGTACCAAGAGACCCAGTACTTC
CASSSSRGKYQETQYF
>NA|TRBV5-1|NA|TRBJ2-7
TGCGCCAGCAGCAAACAGGAAGCCTACGAGCAGTACTTC
CASSKQEAYEQYF
>TRBD1|TRBV2|NA|TRBJ1-5
TGTGCCAGCGACAGGGATGGGGGAGGGCCCCAGCATTTT
CASDRDGGGPQHF
>NA|TRBV29-1|NA|TRBJ2-1
TGCAGCGTTACTGACAGAGTCAATTACAATGAGCAGTTCTTC
CSVTDRVNYNEQFF
>TRBD1|TRBV4-1|few|TRBJ2-3
TGCGCCAGCAGCCAAGGGACAGGGGGAGACACTGCGCAGTATTTT
CASSQGTGGDTAQYF
>TRBD1|TRBV5-1|NA|TRBJ2-5
TGCGCCAGCAGAACGGGACAGGGGGCGGGCGAGACCCAGTACTTC
CASRTGQGAGETQYF
>TRBD1|TRBV19|NA|TRBJ1-5
TGTGCCAGTCAAGGACAGGGGAGAGGTCAGCCCCAGCATTTT
CASQGQGRGQPQHF
>NA|TRBV19|NA|TRBJ2-7
TGTGCCAGTAGAAGGGGTCTGGGATACGAGCAGTACTTC
CASRRGLGYEQYF
>NA|TRBV5-6|NA|TRBJ1-6
TGTGCCAGCAGCTTGTGGACAGTTAATTCACCCCTCCACTTT
CASSLWTVNSPLHF
>NA|TRBV2|NA|TRBJ2-3
TGTGCCAGCAGTGAAGCCTCCCGGGGGGATACGCAGTATTTT
CASSEASRGDTQYF
>NA|TRBV5-1|few|TRBJ2-7
TGCGCCAGCAGCACCCGGACGTGGGGAGCCTACGAGCAGTACTTC
CASSTRTWGAYEQYF
>NA|TRBV11-2|NA|TRBJ2-2
TGTGCCAGCAGCTCGCCCGGCACCGGGGAGCTGTTTTTT
CASSSPGTGELFF
>NA|TRBV5-4|few|TRBJ2-7
TGTGCCAGCTCACTAACCCATGGGTACGAGCAGTACTTC
CASSLTHGYEQYF
>NA|TRBV7-6|NA|TRBJ1-1
TGTGCCAGCAGCTTAGTGGGGGGACCAGAAGCTTTCTTT
CASSLVGGPEAFF
>NA|TRBV7-6|NA|TRBJ1-1
TGTGCCAGCAGCTTAACCCCCCCGGAGAGGGTGAACACTGAAGCTTTCTTT
CASSLTPPERVNTEAFF
>TRBD1|TRBV7-8|NA|TRBJ2-7
TGTGCCAGCAGCCCGGGGACAGGGGGCGGCTACGAGCAGTACTTC
CASSPGTGGGYEQYF